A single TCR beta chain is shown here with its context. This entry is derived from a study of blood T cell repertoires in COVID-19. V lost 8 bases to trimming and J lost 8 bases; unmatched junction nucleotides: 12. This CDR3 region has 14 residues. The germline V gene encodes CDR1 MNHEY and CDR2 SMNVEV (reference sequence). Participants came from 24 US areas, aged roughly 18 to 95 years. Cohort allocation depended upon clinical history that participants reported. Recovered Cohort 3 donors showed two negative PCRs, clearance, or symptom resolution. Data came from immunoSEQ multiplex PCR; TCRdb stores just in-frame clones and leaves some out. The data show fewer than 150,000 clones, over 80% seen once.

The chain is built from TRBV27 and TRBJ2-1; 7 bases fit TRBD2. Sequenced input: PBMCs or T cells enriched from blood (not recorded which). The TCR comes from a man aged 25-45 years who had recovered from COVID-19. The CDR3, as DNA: TGTGCCAGCGGTCTAGCGGCCCCCTTGGATGAGCAGTTCTTC. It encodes CASGLAAPLDEQFF.